The T cell receptor (beta chain) under discussion was sequenced for a study of neurological immune-mediated disorders (dated by TCRdb to about 2019). Describing the broader study: Among the 34 multiple sclerosis patients, approximately 30 had relapsing-remitting MS and 3 had secondary progressive MS. Peripheral blood TCR-beta repertoires from patients with HTLV-I-associated myelopathy (HAM/TSP), patients with multiple sclerosis, and healthy controls were compared in the study using UMI-based sequencing. The cohort was made up of approximately 65 subjects, consisting of some 14 HAM/TSP patients, some 34 multiple sclerosis patients and roughly 20 healthy controls. The approximately 100 TCR-beta libraries included longitudinal samples, technical triplicates and paired sorted CD4+ and CD8+ T-cell subsets alongside PBMC samples. Points the paper makes about the study in general: No association of the MS cluster with clinical or MRI features was observed, and the need for larger cohorts was stated by the authors. Expanded clones from different subjects shared no identical CDR3 amino acid sequences, which suggests that TCR-beta repertoires were private in all groups. Repertoires from 18 of 34 MS patients were grouped by phylogenetic analysis into a cluster of related CDR3 sequences, suggesting a possible repertoire-level signature. The highest TCR clonal expansion was observed in HAM/TSP patients, whereas the lowest was observed in MS patients, even when compared with healthy controls.

From the cysteine up to the phenylalanine, the CDR3 has a length of 14 residues. The entry retains the CDR3 DNA only, 42 bases that are in frame from base 1. CDR1 and CDR2, looked up from the germline V gene, are SQVTM and ANQGSEA. Trimming takes 3 bases from V and 0 bases from J, and the germline ends sit 11 bases apart. cDNA was synthesized by template-switch 5'RACE using a primer carrying a 10-nucleotide random unique molecular identifier by which each TCR transcript was tagged. Every sequencing run covered 15-18 subjects and yielded more than 160 million TCR-beta sequences. The RNeasy kit was used to extract total RNA. TCR-beta VDJ regions were amplified with primers for the TCR constant region and the 5'RACE anchor, using the KAPA Real-time Library Amplification kit. Sample indexes and Illumina adaptors were added in a first PCR, after which library yield was increased in a second PCR. After Ampure bead purification, the roughly 650 bp TCR product was size-selected on a 2% E-gel SizeSelection system. Before pooling, library quality was assessed on a Bioanalyzer, concentration was determined with Qubit, and library quantification was performed with the Kapa Library Quantification kit. An Illumina HiSeq 2500 was used to sequence the libraries paired-end at 2 x 150 bp. To increase sequence diversity, roughly 25-31% phiX was spiked into each library pool. Processing in the source paper ran as follows. The UMI-based MiGEC pipeline processed quality-filtered reads and removed over 85% of raw TCR sequences during error correction. VDJ genes were aligned to IMGT germline references, and each clonotype was defined by a unique CDR3 amino acid sequence together with V-J genes. Clonal expansion, Shannon diversity and CDR3 relatedness were evaluated with VDJtools (CalcPairwiseDistances, ClusterSamples), while phylogenetic trees were built in CLCbio workbench. Clones with at least 8 unique UMIs were defined as expanded, with this threshold being based on coefficient-of-variation modelling across technical triplicates. The public sequencing data were trimmed at Q25 with fastp and processed into clonotypes with MiXCR by TCRdb, which kept only in-frame beta chains. Rows merge per CDR3 protein into single entries with the most common DNA and genes. The V and J calls and clone size are TCRdb's, not the authors'. The sample has about 82,000 distinct CDR3 sequences on record, around 2.6% of them singletons. The ten largest clones represent about 1% of the sample.

Unsorted PBMC libraries were generated from 2 million PBMCs stored in RNAlater at -80 °C until RNA extraction. Multiple sclerosis patients were enrolled in a US clinical protocol under which disease progression was evaluated by magnetic resonance imaging. Peripheral blood was subjected to Ficoll-Hypaque density gradient centrifugation to isolate PBMCs, which were then cryopreserved in liquid nitrogen. This clonotype occurred many times. What this receptor recognizes is not known. No base-level quality is on record; no much larger clone is a single base apart. The chain couples TRBV29-1 to TRBJ2-5; the D gene is possibly TRBD1 or TRBD2, with 5 bases matching each. This TCR came from a woman aged 25 to 39 with multiple sclerosis. Sequencing was done on a sample of PBMCs. CDR3 reads: CSVEGVRYQETQYF. The nucleotide sequence is given as TGCAGCGTTGAGGGGGTGCGGTACCAAGAGACCCAGTACTTC.